Presented here are 12 T cell receptor beta chains from one specimen sequenced in a study of cytomegalovirus exposure and HLA in healthy donors. Sequencing was performed with immunoSEQ multiplex PCR; in TCRdb, only in-frame clones are kept and a portion is missing. The repertoire holds about 240,000 clones, with around nine tenths as singletons. Sequenced material: PBMCs. Receptors originate from a man between 18 and 29 years old in good health and CMV-seronegative.

V and J are TRBV7-8 and TRBJ2-2; tentatively, D is TRBD2 (6 bases). V gave up 6 bases and J gave up 4 bases, with 12 bases separating them. This CDR3 has 14 residues. Germline loops: CDR1 SGHVS, CDR2 FQNEAQ. The CDR3 nucleotides are TGTGCCAGCAGGGCGGGGCTTACCACCGGGGAGCTGTTTTTT. It translates to CASRAGLTTGELFF.

The chain uses TRBV5-4 and TRBJ2-7, with 10 bases aligning to TRBD2. Trimming removed 4 bases from V and 4 bases from J; junction bases left unmatched: 5. Germline CDR1 and CDR2: SGHNT and YYREEE (reference sequence). This CDR3 region has 14 residues. The CDR3 loop reads CASSPIAGGYEQYF. The CDR3 nucleotides read TGTGCCAGCAGCCCGATAGCGGGGGGTTACGAGCAGTACTTC.

This chain links TRBV27 with TRBJ1-5, with D unresolved. This CDR3 contains 16 residues. CDR1 is MNHEY and CDR2 is SMNVEV in the germline V gene (reference sequence). V lost 0 bases and J 7 bases, leaving 16 bases between the germline ends. CDR3 amino acids: CASSLSGGWARQPQHF. Written as DNA, the CDR3 is TGTGCCAGCAGTTTATCGGGCGGGTGGGCGAGACAGCCCCAGCATTTT.

The V gene is TRBV18, the J gene TRBJ2-3, with 15 positions matching TRBD2. V trimming: 6 bases; J trimming: 4 bases; junction bases outside the gene matches: 11. Germline CDR1 reads KGHSH; CDR2 reads LQKENI. The CDR3 consists of 18 residues. CDR3 loop: CASSPGLAGGKRPDTQYF. CDR3 DNA: TGTGCCAGCTCGCCTGGACTAGCGGGAGGGAAGAGACCAGATACGCAGTATTTT.

The chain recombines TRBV7-6 with TRBJ2-2; D is perhaps TRBD2 (6 bases). Between the trimmed V and J ends, which lost 5 bases and 5 bases, there was a span of 6 bases. The germline CDR1 and CDR2 sequences are SGHVS and FNYEAQ. This CDR3 contains 12 residues. CDR3 DNA: TGTGCCAGCAGCCGGGGGACCGGGGAGCTGTTTTTT. Translated: CASSRGTGELFF.

J is TRBJ1-5 and V is TRBV2; a weak D match, TRBD1 (5 bases). The germline CDR1 and CDR2 sequences are SNHLY and FYNNEI. Trimming took 8 bases from V and 3 from J, leaving 14 bases between them. The CDR3 loop spans 14 amino acids. The CDR3 coding sequence is TGTGCCAGCCGGGGGGGTCTTTCCAATCAGCCCCAGCATTTT. Amino acids: CASRGGLSNQPQHF.

The chain recombines TRBV25-1 with TRBJ1-1; D possibly corresponds to TRBD1 (6 bases). Per the germline V gene, CDR1 is MGHDK and CDR2 is SYGVNS. This CDR3 comprises 13 residues. The V end lost 6 bases, the J end lost 2 bases, and 10 bases lay between the germline ends. For the CDR3, the DNA is TGTGCCAGCAGCAAACAGGGTAACACTGAAGCTTTCTTT. Translated: CASSKQGNTEAFF.

The CDR3: CASSSGQGAVMNTEAFF. For the CDR3, the DNA is TGTGCCAGCAGCTCCGGACAGGGGGCTGTGATGAACACTGAAGCTTTCTTT. The chain employs TRBV5-4 and TRBJ1-1, with 11 positions matching TRBD1. The V gene's germline CDR1 is SGHNT and CDR2 YYREEE (reference sequence). CDR3 length equals 17 residues. With V trimmed by 3 bases and J by 0 bases, 7 bases remained unmatched. Supplemented by reference TRBV5-4 and TRBJ1-1, the full variable domain reads ETGVTQSPTHLIKTRGQQVTLRCSSQSGHNTVSWYQQALGQGPQFIFQYYREEENGRGNFPPRFSGLQFPNYSSELNVNALELDDSALYLCASSSGQGAVMNTEAFFGQGTRLTVV.

The V call is TRBV7-2, the J call TRBJ1-1; the D is unclear. V was cut by 1 base and J by 4 bases, with 13 bases left in between. Germline lookup yields CDR1 SGHTA and CDR2 FQGNSA. This CDR3 has 15 amino acids. CDR3 bases: TGTGCCAGCAGCTTAGATCCGGTTACGCGCACTGAAGCTTTCTTT. It yields the protein CASSLDPVTRTEAFF.

This clone has just a few counts. The gene calls are TRBV25-1 and TRBJ1-5; 8 bases agree with TRBD1. Germline assignment: CDR1 MGHDK and CDR2 SYGVNS. The CDR3 is 14 residues long. V lost 8 bases to trimming and J lost 3 bases; unmatched junction nucleotides: 6. CDR3 sequence (DNA): TGTGCCAGCGGACAGGGAGGTGACAATCAGCCCCAGCATTTT. Amino acid sequence: CASGQGGDNQPQHF.

V is TRBV7-6 and J is TRBJ2-7, with 7 bases matching TRBD1. Germline V gene data show CDR1 as SGHVS and CDR2 as FNYEAQ. V trimming: 5 bases; J trimming: 3 bases; junction bases outside the gene matches: 7. This CDR3 has 14 amino acids. The CDR3 nucleotides are TGTGCCAGCAGCCTCGGGACAGAAAACTACGAGCAGTACTTC. It translates to CASSLGTENYEQYF.

This clone has a single count. The gene calls are TRBV11-2 and TRBJ2-1; 10 bases line up with TRBD1. CDR3 size: 17 residues. Germline V gene sequence: CDR1 SGHAT, CDR2 FQNNGV. Unmatched junction bases numbered 11, after V lost 0 bases and J lost 9 bases. CDR3 coding DNA: TGTGCCAGCAGCTTAGAAGCGACAGGGGGCAAGGATGGTGAGCAGTTCTTC. This gives the protein CASSLEATGGKDGEQFF.